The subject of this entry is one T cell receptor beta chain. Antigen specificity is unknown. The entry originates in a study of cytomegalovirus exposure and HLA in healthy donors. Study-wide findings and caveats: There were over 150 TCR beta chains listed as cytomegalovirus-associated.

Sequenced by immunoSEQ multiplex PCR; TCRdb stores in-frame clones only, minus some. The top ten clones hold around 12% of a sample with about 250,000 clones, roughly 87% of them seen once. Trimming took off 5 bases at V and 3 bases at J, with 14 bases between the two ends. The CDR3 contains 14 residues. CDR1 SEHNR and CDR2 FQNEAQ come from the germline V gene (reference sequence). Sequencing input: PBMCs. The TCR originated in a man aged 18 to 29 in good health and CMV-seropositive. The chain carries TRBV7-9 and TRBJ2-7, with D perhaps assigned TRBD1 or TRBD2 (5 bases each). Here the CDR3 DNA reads TGTGCCAGCAGCCCCGCCGGGACCGACTACGAGCAGTACTTC. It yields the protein CASSPAGTDYEQYF.